What follows are 29 T cell receptor beta chains derived from one specimen sequenced in a study of blood T cell repertoires in COVID-19. Using immunoSEQ multiplex PCR, the repertoire was profiled, and TCRdb retains in-frame clones only, with some absent. The data contain fewer than 130,000 clones, 75% to 80% of them seen just once; the ten biggest clones take up 16%. Sequencing input: peripheral blood. Source of these receptors: an elderly woman with active or convalescent COVID-19.

The genes are TRBV6-5 and TRBJ2-7, with 9 bases lining up with TRBD2. The germline V gene has CDR1 MNHEY and CDR2 SVGAGI. CDR3 length equals 13 residues. V gave up 2 bases and J gave up 6 bases; unmatched junction bases: 2. The CDR3 sequence: CASSYGTSFEQYF. For the CDR3, the DNA is TGTGCCAGCAGTTACGGGACTAGCTTCGAGCAGTACTTC.

The chain has TRBV18 and TRBJ2-1, with TRBD2 matching 13 bases. V shed 0 bases, J shed 1 base, and the junction held 3 bases outside the gene matches. Germline CDR1 KGHSH, CDR2 LQKENI. The CDR3 length is 18 residues. The CDR3 reads CASSPPGGLAGSYNEQFF. The CDR3 DNA is TGTGCCAGCTCACCACCCGGGGGACTAGCGGGATCCTACAATGAGCAGTTCTTC.

The J gene is TRBJ2-3, the V gene TRBV5-6; D is possibly TRBD2 (5 bases). Trimming stripped 1 base from V and 2 bases from J, with 20 bases between. Germline assignment: CDR1 SGHDT and CDR2 YYEEEE. This CDR3 region has 18 residues. Here the CDR3 DNA reads TGTGCCAGCAGCTTGATAGTAGGCTCGAGGGCTACCACAGATACGCAGTATTTT. This codes for CASSLIVGSRATTDTQYF.

The CDR3 DNA follows: TGCAGCGTTGAGCTAATCATGAACACTGAAGCTTTCTTT. This sequence encodes CSVELIMNTEAFF. This rearrangement joins TRBV29-1 to TRBJ1-1; no clear D. CDR1 and CDR2 from the germline V gene are SQVTM and ANQGSEA. V was trimmed by 3 bases and J by 0 bases, leaving 8 bases between them. This CDR3 region has 13 residues. Together with reference TRBV29-1 and TRBJ1-1, the CDR3 gives the full variable domain: SAVISQKPSRDICQRGTSLTIQCQVDSQVTMMFWYRQQPGQSLTLIATANQGSEATYESGFVIDKFPISRPNLTFSTLTVSNMSPEDSSIYLCSVELIMNTEAFFGQGTRLTVV.

This clone was seen more than once but under ten times. The chain combines TRBV5-5 with TRBJ2-1, with D possibly TRBD1 on 5 matching bases. V dropped 0 bases and J dropped 2 bases, with 12 bases sitting between them. Germline loops: CDR1 SGHKS, CDR2 YYEKEE (reference sequence). The CDR3 covers 16 residues. The CDR3 reads CASSLEVRVTYNEQFF. For the CDR3, the DNA is TGTGCCAGCAGCTTGGAGGTCAGGGTTACCTACAATGAGCAGTTCTTC.

The chain couples TRBV2 to TRBJ2-1, with TRBD1 identical over 9 bases. J lost 9 bases, V lost 1 base, and 7 bases had no gene match. The CDR3 is 15 residues long. The germline V gene encodes CDR1 SNHLY and CDR2 FYNNEI. The CDR3 DNA reads as TGTGCCAGCAGTGAAGGGGACAGGGTTTTCAGTGAGCAGTTCTTC. Its translation: CASSEGDRVFSEQFF.

The chain is built from TRBV9 and TRBJ2-1; 7 bases match TRBD1. The CDR3 is 16 residues long. CDR1 is SGDLS and CDR2 is YYNGEE in the germline V gene. J lost 8 bases, V lost 3 bases, and 14 bases had no gene match. In DNA, the CDR3 is TGTGCCAGCAGCGCTCAAGTAGACAGGGCTGGCGATGAGCAGTTCTTC. It encodes CASSAQVDRAGDEQFF.

The chain uses TRBV24-1 and TRBJ2-2; no reliable D call. This CDR3 has 16 residues. Trimming pared 4 bases from V and 7 bases from J, leaving 18 bases between. The germline gives CDR1 KGHDR, CDR2 SFDVKD. The CDR3 region is CATSDANSRSIGELFF. The CDR3 nucleotides read TGTGCCACCAGTGACGCTAACTCCCGGTCCATCGGGGAGCTGTTTTTT.

The gene calls are TRBV5-1 and TRBJ1-1; maybe TRBD1 (6 bases). The CDR3 covers 14 residues. V lost 5 bases to trimming and J lost 0 bases, with 11 bases between them. Germline V gives CDR1 SGHRS, CDR2 YFSETQ. CDR3 nucleotides: TGCGCCAGCAGAGGGACATCCATGAACACTGAAGCTTTCTTT. This gives the protein CASRGTSMNTEAFF.

This chain links TRBV15 with TRBJ1-6; a possible D gene is TRBD1 (5 bases). The V gene's germline CDR1 is LNHNV and CDR2 YYDKDF (reference sequence). CDR3 length equals 15 residues. Between the trimmed V and J ends, which lost 5 bases and 8 bases, there was a span of 16 bases. CDR3 nucleotides: TGTGCCACCAGCGGGCGTGGAGGGGTTTATTCACCCCTCCACTTT. This translates into CATSGRGGVYSPLHF.

The rearrangement links TRBV5-6 to TRBJ2-7, with 9 nucleotides matching TRBD2. J was trimmed by 4 bases and V by 0 bases; bases with no gene match: 8. Per the germline V gene, CDR1 is SGHDT and CDR2 is YYEEEE. CDR3 length: 16 amino acids. The CDR3 sequence is CASSLVPAGGRYEQYF. The CDR3 DNA follows: TGTGCCAGCAGCTTGGTTCCGGCGGGAGGGCGGTACGAGCAGTACTTC.

This chain joins TRBV30 and TRBJ1-2, with D uncertain. Germline V gene sequence: CDR1 GTSNPN, CDR2 SVGIG (reference sequence). V lost 4 bases and J lost 0, with 3 bases in between. There are 11 residues in the CDR3. The CDR3 protein is CAWNSNYGYTF. The CDR3 bases are TGTGCCTGGAACTCTAACTATGGCTACACCTTC.

This clone turned up a few times. The genes are TRBV7-3 and TRBJ2-7; tentatively, D is TRBD2 (5 bases). The germline gives CDR1 SGHTA, CDR2 FQGTGA. The CDR3 covers 12 residues. Trimming left V 4 bases short and J 7 bases short, with 11 bases between. The CDR3 loop is CASSSRTGEQYF. DNA for the CDR3: TGTGCCAGCAGCTCTCGGACTGGGGAGCAGTACTTC.

This clone was recorded once. As DNA, the CDR3 is TGTGCCAGCAACTTCCGGGGGGCAACTAATGAAAAACTGTTTTTT. This translates into CASNFRGATNEKLFF. J is TRBJ1-4 and V is TRBV5-6, with D possibly being TRBD1 (5 bases). The CDR3 runs to 15 residues. CDR1 is SGHDT and CDR2 is YYEEEE in the germline V gene. V gave up 6 bases and J gave up 0 bases, with 12 bases separating them.

This clone was found once. The genes are TRBV5-5 and TRBJ1-5; D might be TRBD1 (5 bases). V lost 0 bases and J lost 6, with 16 bases in between. Germline V gene lookup returns CDR1 SGHKS and CDR2 YYEKEE (reference sequence). The CDR3 extends over 16 amino acids. CDR3 amino acids: CASSLAVGGGGQPQHF. As DNA, the CDR3 is TGTGCCAGCAGCTTGGCGGTGGGGGGAGGAGGTCAGCCCCAGCATTTT.

This chain uses TRBV30 with TRBJ1-2; tentative D call: TRBD1 (5 bases). Germline V gene sequence: CDR1 GTSNPN, CDR2 SVGIG (reference sequence). This CDR3 is 15 amino acids long. V lost 8 bases and J 1 base, leaving 20 bases between the germline ends. The CDR3 spells CARGHETRINYGYTF. CDR3 DNA: TGTGCCCGTGGACACGAGACCCGAATTAACTATGGCTACACCTTC.

This chain connects TRBV7-8 to TRBJ1-4, with D uncertain. This CDR3 contains 14 residues. Between the trimmed V and J ends, which lost 6 bases and 8 bases, there was a span of 16 bases. The V gene's germline CDR1 is SGHVS and CDR2 FQNEAQ. The CDR3 loop reads CASSPRSGWEKLFF. In DNA form, the CDR3 reads TGTGCCAGCAGTCCCCGGTCCGGGTGGGAAAAACTGTTTTTT. The variable domain in full, with the rest retrieved from reference TRBV7-8 and TRBJ1-4, is GAGVSQSPRYKVAKRGQDVALRCDPISGHVSLFWYQQALGQGPEFLTYFQNEAQLDKSGLPSDRFFAERPEGSVSTLKIQRTQQEDSAVYLCASSPRSGWEKLFFGSGTQLSVL.

The J gene is TRBJ2-7, the V gene TRBV27; TRBD2 aligns across 13 bases. From germline, CDR1 is MNHEY and CDR2 SMNVEV (reference sequence). The ends lost 6 bases at V and 4 bases at J; junction bases unmatched: 6. The CDR3 contains 15 residues. The CDR3 DNA reads TGTGCCAGCAGCCAACTAGCGGGAGGGTTATACGAGCAGTACTTC. Its protein product is CASSQLAGGLYEQYF.

V and J are TRBV7-2 and TRBJ2-1, with 14 positions matching TRBD2. Per the germline V gene, CDR1 is SGHTA and CDR2 is FQGNSA. J was trimmed by 8 bases and V by 4 bases; bases with no gene match: 4. The CDR3 runs 15 residues. In DNA form, the CDR3 reads TGTGCCAGCAGCTCCGGACTAGCGGGAGGCTATGAGCAGTTCTTC. Protein product: CASSSGLAGGYEQFF. Complete variable domain (other parts from reference TRBV7-2 and TRBJ2-1): GAGVSQSPSNKVTEKGKDVELRCDPISGHTALYWYRQSLGQGLEFLIYFQGNSAPDKSGLPSDRFSAERTGGSVSTLTIQRTQQEDSAVYLCASSSGLAGGYEQFFGPGTRLTVL.

The chain links TRBV10-3 to TRBJ1-2, with a possible D match to TRBD1 (5 bases). Deletions cut 2 bases from V and 4 bases from J, with 14 bases between. CDR3 length: 15 residues. Germline CDR1 and CDR2: ENHRY and SYGVKD. The CDR3 DNA reads TGTGCCATCAGTGAGGGGGAGGGGATCTCCTATGGCTACACCTTC. This gives the protein CAISEGEGISYGYTF.

The gene calls are TRBV3-1 (or the pseudogene TRBV3-2) and TRBJ1-2, with unresolved D. Trimming stripped 0 bases from V and 3 bases from J, with 11 bases between. This CDR3 has 15 amino acids. Germline V gene sequence: CDR1 LGHDT, CDR2 YNNKEL (reference sequence). This CDR3 reads CASSQDYRGDYGYTF. The CDR3 DNA is TGTGCCAGCAGCCAAGATTATCGGGGAGACTATGGCTACACCTTC.

The chain combines TRBV4-3 with TRBJ2-2; D might be TRBD2 (5 bases). CDR1 and CDR2 (germline): LGHNA, YSLEER. CDR3 length equals 17 residues. The ends were cut back, 0 bases at V and 6 bases at J, with 17 bases in the middle. The chain's CDR3 is CASSQDLAGRLSGELFF. The CDR3 bases are TGCGCCAGCAGCCAAGATTTGGCGGGCCGGCTTTCCGGGGAGCTGTTTTTT.

V usage is TRBV30 and J usage is TRBJ1-4; D may be TRBD1 (5 bases). The V gene lost 4 bases and the J gene lost 11 bases, with 17 bases spanning the gap. There are 13 residues in the CDR3. Germline CDR1 GTSNPN, CDR2 SVGIG (reference sequence). CDR3 sequence reads: CAWNSGIGSKLFF. The CDR3 coding sequence is TGTGCCTGGAACTCAGGGATCGGGTCGAAACTGTTTTTT.

The V and J genes are TRBV13 and TRBJ2-7, with D maybe TRBD1 (6 bases). The CDR3 totals 12 residues. V lost 5 bases and J lost 4, with 9 bases in between. Germline values: CDR1 PRHDT, CDR2 FYEKMQ (reference sequence). CDR3 loop: CASSGQSYEQYF. CDR3 nucleotides: TGTGCCAGCAGCGGACAGTCTTACGAGCAGTACTTC.

The CDR3 sequence: CARSGNTIYF. In DNA form, the CDR3 reads TGTGCCAGGTCAGGGAACACCATATATTTT. The chain joins TRBV2 to TRBJ1-3, with D possibly being TRBD1 (5 bases). The CDR3 is 10 amino acids. Looked up from germline, CDR1 is SNHLY and CDR2 is FYNNEI. The V and J ends lost 9 bases and 7 bases respectively, with 7 bases between them. The full variable domain, its missing parts supplied by reference TRBV2 and TRBJ1-3, is EPEVTQTPSHQVTQMGQEVILRCVPISNHLYFYWYRQILGQKVEFLVSFYNNEISEKSEIFDDQFSVERPDGSNFTLKIRSTKLEDSAMYFCARSGNTIYFGEGSWLTVV.

This chain connects TRBV7-9 to TRBJ2-1; D might be TRBD2 (6 bases). This CDR3 contains 15 residues. Trimming took off 0 bases at V and 7 bases at J, with 13 bases between the two ends. Germline loops: CDR1 SEHNR, CDR2 FQNEAQ (reference sequence). DNA of the CDR3: TGTGCCAGCAGCTTAGCTTTTCGCGGGATTAATGAGCAGTTCTTC. It is translated as CASSLAFRGINEQFF.

The chain couples TRBV18 to TRBJ2-1; a possible D gene is TRBD2 (5 bases). The CDR3 runs 18 residues. Trimming cost V 4 bases and J 0 bases, with 19 bases left between them. Germline V gene lookup returns CDR1 KGHSH and CDR2 LQKENI. The CDR3 reads CASSLGLIASSSYNEQFF. The CDR3 DNA follows: TGTGCCAGCTCACTTGGTTTAATAGCGAGCAGCTCCTACAATGAGCAGTTCTTC. The full variable domain, rest sourced from reference TRBV18 and TRBJ2-1, is NAGVMQNPRHLVRRRGQEARLRCSPMKGHSHVYWYRQLPEEGLKFMVYLQKENIIDESGMPKERFSAEFPKEGPSILRIQQVVRGDSAAYFCASSLGLIASSSYNEQFFGPGTRLTVL.

The rearrangement uses TRBV3-1 (or the pseudogene TRBV3-2) and TRBJ2-7; a possible D gene is TRBD2 (5 bases). CDR3 length: 15 amino acids. Trimming left V 3 bases short and J 4 bases short, with 16 bases between. CDR1 is LGHDT, CDR2 YNNKEL, per germline (reference sequence). This CDR3 reads CASSQSGPSGYEQYF. Here the CDR3 DNA reads TGTGCCAGCAGCCAGAGCGGCCCCTCGGGGTACGAGCAGTACTTC.

The chain uses TRBV3-1 (or the pseudogene TRBV3-2) and TRBJ2-1; 10 bases are a match to TRBD2. The CDR3 has 16 residues. CDR1 LGHDT and CDR2 YNNKEL come from the germline V gene (reference sequence). Trimming took 4 bases from V and 2 from J; bases not matched to a gene: 5. The CDR3 loop is CASSPAGLAAYNEQFF. For the CDR3, the DNA is TGTGCCAGCAGCCCCGCCGGACTAGCGGCCTACAATGAGCAGTTCTTC.